This T cell receptor beta chain was documented in a study of shared clonotypes between healthy human individuals. Study summary: CD8 memory received one plate per donor, CD8 naive two, CD4 memory three and CD4 naive three.

This CDR3 is built from 14 residues. With V trimmed by 6 bases and J by 7 bases, 6 bases remained unmatched. Germline CDR1 and CDR2: MNHNS and SASEGT. Only a few counts were recorded for this clone. Other DNA sequences from this sample encode an identical CDR3 as well. Using immunoSEQ multiplex PCR, the repertoire was profiled, and TCRdb retains in-frame clones only, with some absent. The sample shows about a million clones, roughly 70% of them seen only once. All the donors were Caucasian adults who lived in Nashville, Tennessee. Investigators divided CD4+ cells into CD45RA+ naive and CD45RA-negative memory subsets.

What was sequenced was memory CD4+ T cells sorted from blood. Subset described: CD45RA-negative fraction. This sequence joins TRBV6-1 and TRBJ1-6, with 7 bases aligning to TRBD1. The sequence came from a man between 18 and 35 years old in good health. CDR3 in DNA: TGTGCCAGCAGCGGGACAGTAACCAATTCACCCCTCCACTTT. Amino acid sequence: CASSGTVTNSPLHF.